This T cell receptor (beta chain) was recovered during a study of cytomegalovirus exposure and HLA in healthy donors. V was cut by 1 base and J by 2 bases, with 14 bases left in between. Germline V lookup: CDR1 LNHDA, CDR2 SQIVND (reference sequence). CDR3 length: 16 residues. Primers included in the PCR were 60 Vbeta and 13 Jbeta primers. Measured with immunoSEQ multiplex PCR; TCRdb has only the in-frame clones, and not every one. The profile shows tens of thousands of clones, about 70% of them singletons. Points from the study as a whole: The only immune exposure information that was available was CMV serostatus. HLA alleles showed associations with fewer than 20,000 TCR beta sequences in a later analysis, at a 0.05 false discovery rate. Rarity characterized most TCR sequences, yet some public TCRs appeared in many donors. The study put around 180 TCR beta chains on its list as cytomegalovirus-associated.

This clone was seen a few times. Its target is unknown. The V gene is TRBV19, the J gene TRBJ2-5; tentatively, D is TRBD1 (6 bases). The clonotype originates from a man aged 18 to 30 in good health and CMV-seronegative. Material for sequencing was PBMCs. The CDR3 region has the DNA TGTGCCAGTAGTATAGGATTGACAGGTGATCAAGAGACCCAGTACTTC. Residues: CASSIGLTGDQETQYF.